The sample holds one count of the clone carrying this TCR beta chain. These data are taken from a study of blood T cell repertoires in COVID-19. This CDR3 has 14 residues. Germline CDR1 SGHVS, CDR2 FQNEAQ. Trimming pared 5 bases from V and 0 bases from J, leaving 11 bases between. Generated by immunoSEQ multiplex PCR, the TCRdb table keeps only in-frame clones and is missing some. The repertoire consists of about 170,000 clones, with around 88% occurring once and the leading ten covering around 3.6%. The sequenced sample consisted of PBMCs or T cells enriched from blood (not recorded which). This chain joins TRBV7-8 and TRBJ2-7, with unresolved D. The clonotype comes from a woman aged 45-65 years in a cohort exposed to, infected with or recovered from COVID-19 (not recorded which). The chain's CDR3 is CASSADKSSYEQYF. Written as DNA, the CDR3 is TGTGCCAGCAGCGCAGACAAGAGCTCCTACGAGCAGTACTTC.